This TCR beta chain was documented in a study of cytomegalovirus exposure and HLA in healthy donors. General study findings and limits: Accounts indicate the classifier identified cytomegalovirus status with strong specificity and sensitivity.

Primers: 60 Vbeta forward and 13 Jbeta reverse. Using immunoSEQ multiplex PCR, the repertoire was profiled, and TCRdb retains in-frame clones only, with some absent. The sample has about 100,000 clones, 60% to 80% seen once. Comments on this clone: Its target is not known.

The germline V gene has CDR1 MDHEN and CDR2 SYDVKM. J lost 10 bases, V lost 6 bases, and 9 bases had no gene match. The CDR3 length is 12 residues. The J gene is TRBJ2-7, the V gene TRBV28; the match to TRBD1 covers 7 bases. The sequenced sample consisted of PBMCs. The TCR comes from a male donor in good health and CMV-seropositive. CDR3 amino acids: CASSLDRVEQYF. The CDR3 DNA sequence: TGTGCCAGCAGCCTAGACAGGGTTGAACAGTACTTC. Full variable domain (missing parts from reference TRBV28 and TRBJ2-7): DVKVTQSSRYLVKRTGEKVFLECVQDMDHENMFWYRQDPGLGLRLIYFSYDVKMKEKGDIPEGYSVSREKKERFSLILESASTNQTSMYLCASSLDRVEQYFGPGTRLTVT.